What follows are 2 T cell receptor beta chains derived from one specimen sequenced in a study of blood T cells in healthy people across ages. The second PCR ran about 6 to 12 cycles with a sample-barcoded 5' primer and J-beta primers. One entry per CDR3 protein, called by TCRdb with MiXCR from the 5' RACE reads. The sample yields 1.2 million to 1.5 million distinct CDR3 sequences, almost 60% seen once. The sequenced material came from blood. These receptor sequences come from a man in his late teens or twenties in good health.

The chain employs TRBV12-3 or TRBV12-4 and TRBJ1-2; D is unresolved. The CDR3 contains 13 residues. V lost 4 bases to trimming and J lost 8 bases, with 14 bases between them. The CDR3 region is CASSSGDPDGYTF. CDR3 nucleotide sequence: TGTGCCAGCAGTTCTGGGGATCCGGACGGCTACACCTTC.

This clonotype was counted a few times. V is TRBV12-3 or TRBV12-4 and J is TRBJ1-5; D might be TRBD1 (6 bases). This CDR3 is built from 16 residues. Trimming shortened V by 5 bases and J by 5 bases, and 19 bases separated the two germline ends. CDR3 DNA sequence: TGTGCCAGCAGTGAACAGGGACAACCAGGGGATCAGCCCCAGCATTTT. As protein: CASSEQGQPGDQPQHF.